This T cell receptor (beta chain) was profiled in a study of OX40 agonist ivuxolimab in advanced cancers. Study overall: People in dose escalation had one of these cancers: hepatocellular carcinoma, melanoma, renal cell or head and neck cancer. The eligibility criteria allowed prior anti-PD-1, anti-PD-L1 or anti-CTLA-4 therapy, and 30% to 40% had some. The study, taken as a whole, reports: The study observed clonal expansion of CD4+ and CD8+ blood T cells by week 6 at 0.1 to 3.0 mg/kg. Compared with CD4+, CD8+ T cells on average had more expanded clones.

Clones were read by immunoSEQ multiplex PCR, and TCRdb kept only the in-frame ones, dropping some. The profile shows 45,000 or so clones, approximately 91% of them singletons. There are 15 residues in the CDR3. The V segment lost 5 bases and the J segment 7 bases; nucleotides outside the gene matches: 7. Germline loops: CDR1 MNHEY, CDR2 SVGAGI. Of note for this clone: Its antigen is currently unknown.

The input for sequencing was CD4+ or CD8+ T cells sorted from blood, taken in a trial of the OX40 agonist ivuxolimab. The TCR originated in an adult with an advanced solid tumor such as melanoma, head and neck, liver or kidney cancer. This chain joins TRBV6-5 and TRBJ1-4; 10 bases agree with TRBD1. CDR3 protein: CASSRWGTGVEKLFF. CDR3 nucleotide sequence: TGTGCCAGCAGTCGGTGGGGGACAGGGGTTGAAAAACTGTTTTTT.